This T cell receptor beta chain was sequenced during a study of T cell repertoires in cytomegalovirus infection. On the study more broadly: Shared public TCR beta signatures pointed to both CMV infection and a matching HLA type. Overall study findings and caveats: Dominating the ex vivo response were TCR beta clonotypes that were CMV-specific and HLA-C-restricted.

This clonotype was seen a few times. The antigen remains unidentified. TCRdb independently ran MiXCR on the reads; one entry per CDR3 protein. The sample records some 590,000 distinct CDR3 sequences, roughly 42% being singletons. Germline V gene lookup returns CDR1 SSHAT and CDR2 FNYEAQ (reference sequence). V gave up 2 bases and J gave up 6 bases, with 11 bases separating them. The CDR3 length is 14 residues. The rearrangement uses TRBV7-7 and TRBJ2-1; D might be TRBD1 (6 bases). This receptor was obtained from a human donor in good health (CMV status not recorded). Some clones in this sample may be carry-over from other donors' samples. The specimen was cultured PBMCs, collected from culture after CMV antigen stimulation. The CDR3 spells CASSLLDRINEQFF. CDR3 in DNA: TGTGCCAGCAGCTTATTGGACAGAATCAATGAGCAGTTCTTC.